A selection of T cell receptor beta chains follows, all from one sample in a study of cytomegalovirus exposure and HLA in healthy donors. TCRdb's table, derived via immunoSEQ multiplex PCR, lists solely in-frame clones and lacks some. The repertoire includes over 110,000 clones, roughly 77% of them detected once, and more than 3% sits in the top ten. The source material was PBMCs. The receptor set was obtained from a female donor in good health and CMV-seronegative. CDR3s include the opening cysteine and the closing phenylalanine or tryptophan. Fields, in order: CDR3 length, clone size, J gene, D gene, V gene, CDR3 protein, CDR3 DNA. D genes are given only for firm matches. Size is omitted from some rows. Given values are once, few, many or a class for expanded clones.

>12|.|TRBJ2-7|.|TRBV6-1
CASSGQAHEQYF
TGTGCCAGCAGTGGACAGGCGCACGAGCAGTACTTC
>14|few|TRBJ2-3|TRBD2|TRBV5-1
CASSSGGTTDTQYF
TGCGCCAGCAGCTCGGGGGGGACTACAGATACGCAGTATTTT
>15|.|TRBJ2-1|.|TRBV7-2
CASSWRANSYNEQFF
TGTGCCAGCAGCTGGCGGGCCAACTCCTACAATGAGCAGTTCTTC
>14|few|TRBJ2-7|TRBD1|TRBV10-3
CAPSTGTGSYEQYF
TGTGCCCCCTCCACTGGGACAGGGAGCTACGAGCAGTACTTC
>15|few|TRBJ2-3|TRBD1|TRBV6-6
CASSLSRDRGDTQYF
TGTGCCAGCAGCCTGTCCCGGGACAGGGGAGATACGCAGTATTTT
>13|few|TRBJ1-2|.|TRBV30
CAWSGIINYGYTF
TGTGCCTGGAGCGGGATCATTAACTATGGCTACACCTTC
>18|.|TRBJ2-3|TRBD2|TRBV4-3
CASSQDQQRGESTDTQYF
TGCGCCAGCAGCCAAGATCAGCAGCGGGGGGAATCCACAGATACGCAGTATTTT
>15|.|TRBJ1-1|.|TRBV11-2
CASSLAGDRRTEAFF
TGTGCCAGCAGCTTAGCCGGGGATCGGCGCACTGAAGCTTTCTTT
>12|.|TRBJ2-1|TRBD2|TRBV29-1
CSVGLAGGEQFF
TGCAGCGTTGGACTAGCGGGAGGTGAGCAGTTCTTC
>14|.|TRBJ2-7|TRBD2|TRBV6-5
CASIPLAERIEQYF
TGTGCCAGCATCCCCCTAGCGGAGAGGATCGAGCAGTACTTC
>14|.|TRBJ1-3|TRBD1|TRBV7-2
CASARTGAGNTIYF
TGTGCCAGCGCGCGGACAGGGGCTGGAAACACCATATATTTT
>13|.|TRBJ2-1|.|TRBV5-1
CASSLSLNNEQFF
TGCGCCAGCAGCTTGTCACTTAACAATGAGCAGTTCTTC
>11|.|TRBJ2-7|.|TRBV6-5
CASGSGLEQYF
TGTGCCAGTGGATCGGGTCTCGAGCAGTACTTC
>17|once|TRBJ2-6|TRBD1|TRBV9
CASSIRDRGSGANVLTF
TGTGCCAGCAGCATCCGGGACAGGGGTTCTGGGGCCAACGTCCTGACTTTC
>14|.|TRBJ1-5|TRBD1|TRBV6-5
CASSRTGLRQPQHF
TGTGCCAGCAGTAGGACAGGGTTGCGGCAGCCCCAGCATTTT
>16|.|TRBJ2-3|TRBD2|TRBV7-2
CASSLVLAGGTDTQYF
TGTGCCAGCAGCTTAGTTCTAGCGGGGGGCACAGATACGCAGTATTTT
>18|.|TRBJ2-7|TRBD2|TRBV4-1
CASSQSAASGSTGYEQYF
TGCGCCAGCAGCCAATCGGCGGCTAGCGGGAGTACAGGGTACGAGCAGTACTTC
>15|.|TRBJ2-7|TRBD2|TRBV5-4
CASRPGTSGEYEQYF
TGTGCCAGCAGACCCGGGACTAGCGGGGAGTACGAGCAGTACTTC
>16|.|TRBJ2-6|.|TRBV5-6
CASSLTTYSGANVLTF
TGTGCCAGCAGCTTGACCACTTACTCTGGGGCCAACGTCCTGACTTTC
>14|.|TRBJ2-7|.|TRBV5-1
CASSLSGSSYEQYF
TGCGCCAGCAGCTTAAGCGGGTCATCCTACGAGCAGTACTTC
>13|.|TRBJ1-1|.|TRBV7-8
CASSPRVRDEAFF
TGTGCCAGCAGCCCCCGGGTCAGGGATGAAGCTTTCTTT
>14|.|TRBJ1-1|TRBD1|TRBV2
CASTVGQGNAEAFF
TGTGCCAGCACGGTGGGACAGGGGAACGCTGAAGCTTTCTTT
>14|.|TRBJ2-7|.|TRBV6-1
CASNVTPSSYEQYF
TGTGCCAGCAATGTTACCCCGAGCTCCTACGAGCAGTACTTC
>15|.|TRBJ1-5|.|TRBV10-3
CAISEYQGINQPQHF
TGTGCCATCAGTGAGTACCAGGGCATAAATCAGCCCCAGCATTTT
>14|.|TRBJ2-7|TRBD1|TRBV11-3
CASSPPWDRYEQYF
TGTGCCAGCAGCCCCCCGTGGGACAGGTACGAGCAGTACTTC
>12|few|TRBJ2-7|.|TRBV6-5
CASSYAGYEQYF
TGTGCCAGCAGTTACGCAGGCTACGAGCAGTACTTC
>13|.|TRBJ1-2|TRBD1|TRBV10-3
CAISGGQGDGYTF
TGTGCCATCAGCGGGGGACAGGGAGATGGCTACACCTTC
>13|.|TRBJ2-5|TRBD2|TRBV2
CASLFSGGETQYF
TGTGCCAGCCTATTCAGCGGGGGGGAGACCCAGTACTTC
>14|once|TRBJ2-7|.|TRBV15
CATSLSAGRSEQYF
TGTGCCACCAGTCTATCCGCGGGTCGTTCCGAGCAGTACTTC
>14|.|TRBJ1-5|TRBD1|TRBV30
CAWSDRGTNQPQHF
TGTGCCTGGAGTGACAGGGGGACGAATCAGCCCCAGCATTTT
>15|.|TRBJ1-2|.|TRBV5-1
CASSPFQGKNYGYTF
TGCGCCAGCAGCCCCTTCCAGGGGAAGAACTATGGCTACACCTTC
>13|.|TRBJ1-3|TRBD1|TRBV6-5
CASSGTARNTIYF
TGTGCCAGCAGTGGGACAGCCCGAAACACCATATATTTT
>16|once|TRBJ2-7|.|TRBV11-3
CASSSQIRTNSYEQYF
TGTGCCAGCAGCTCGCAAATTCGCACTAACTCCTACGAGCAGTACTTC
>15|.|TRBJ2-3|TRBD2|TRBV19
CASTRRLAEEDTQYF
TGTGCCAGTACCCGAAGGCTAGCGGAAGAAGATACGCAGTATTTT
>12|.|TRBJ2-7|TRBD1|TRBV2
CATQTGTYEQYF
TGTGCCACCCAGACAGGGACCTACGAGCAGTACTTC
>15|.|TRBJ2-4|TRBD1|TRBV9
CASSDTGAPKNIQYF
TGTGCCAGCAGCGACACAGGGGCCCCCAAAAACATTCAGTACTTC
>14|many|TRBJ1-1|.|TRBV2
CASGVSGWGTEAFF
TGTGCCAGCGGGGTGTCAGGGTGGGGCACTGAAGCTTTCTTT
>15|.|TRBJ2-2|TRBD1|TRBV19
CASSPRTGETGELFF
TGTGCCAGTAGTCCGAGAACAGGGGAGACCGGGGAGCTGTTTTTT
>15|.|TRBJ2-7|TRBD2|TRBV9
CASSVGLAGSYEQYF
TGTGCCAGCAGCGTAGGGCTAGCGGGGTCCTACGAGCAGTACTTC
>17|once|TRBJ2-7|.|TRBV28
CASNSPRGLAGNYEQYF
TGTGCCAGCAATTCCCCCCGCGGGCTAGCAGGAAACTACGAGCAGTACTTC
>13|few|TRBJ1-4|.|TRBV14
CASSQVGGEKLFF
TGTGCCAGCAGCCAAGTGGGGGGAGAAAAACTGTTTTTT
>15|.|TRBJ1-2|.|TRBV28
CASSRRGGVLYGYTF
TGTGCCAGCAGTCGCCGGGGAGGAGTTCTCTATGGCTACACCTTC
>12|.|TRBJ2-1|.|TRBV6-5
CASSFRGSEQFF
TGTGCCAGCAGTTTTCGGGGGAGTGAGCAGTTCTTC
>16|.|TRBJ1-5|.|TRBV2
CASSENARLSNQPQHF
TGTGCCAGCAGTGAAAATGCAAGACTTAGCAATCAGCCCCAGCATTTT
>12|.|TRBJ1-4|.|TRBV30
CAWGPYNEKLFF
TGTGCCTGGGGTCCCTATAATGAAAAACTGTTTTTT